This entry features one T cell receptor (beta chain) sequence. The sample comes from a study of blood T cell repertoires in COVID-19. V was cut by 0 bases and J by 8 bases, with 28 bases left in between. CDR1 and CDR2 from the germline V gene are LGHNT and FRNRAP. The CDR3 covers 19 residues. Per the study methods: Estimates of nucleated cell counts were drawn from the amplification of reference gene primers. Repertoires were generated with immunoSEQ multiplex PCR, while TCRdb's copy carries only in-frame clones and drops some. V and J calls and clone size are those listed in that table; D and trimming were worked out from the DNA. Here the sample spans around 300,000 clones, roughly 88% being singletons. The Seattle patients joined while their infection was active and were tracked longitudinally afterward.

J is TRBJ1-2 and V is TRBV12-5; TRBD1 is a possible D gene (6 bases). This clonotype originated in a woman in her 30s with COVID-19, enrolled during active disease. Sequenced: peripheral blood. The CDR3 sequence is CASGLVPKAQLAGGDGYTF. The CDR3 nucleotides are TGTGCTAGTGGTTTGGTCCCGAAGGCCCAGTTGGCTGGGGGCGACGGCTACACCTTC.